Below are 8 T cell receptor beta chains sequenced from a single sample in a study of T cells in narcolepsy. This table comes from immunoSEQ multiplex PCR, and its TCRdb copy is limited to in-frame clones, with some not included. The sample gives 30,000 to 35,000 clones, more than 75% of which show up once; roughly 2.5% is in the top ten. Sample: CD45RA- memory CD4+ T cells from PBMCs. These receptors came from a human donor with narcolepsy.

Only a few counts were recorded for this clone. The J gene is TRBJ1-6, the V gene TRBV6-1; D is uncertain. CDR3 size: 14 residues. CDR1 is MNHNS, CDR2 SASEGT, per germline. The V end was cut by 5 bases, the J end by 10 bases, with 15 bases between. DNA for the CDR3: TGTGCCAGCAGTCTAAACATCCAGGCCTCACCCCTCCACTTT. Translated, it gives CASSLNIQASPLHF.

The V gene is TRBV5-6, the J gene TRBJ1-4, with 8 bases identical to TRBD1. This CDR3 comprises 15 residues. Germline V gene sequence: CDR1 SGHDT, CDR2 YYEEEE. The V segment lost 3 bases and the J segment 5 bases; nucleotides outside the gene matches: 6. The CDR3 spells CASSWGQVGNEKLFF. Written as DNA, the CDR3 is TGTGCCAGCAGCTGGGGACAGGTGGGAAATGAAAAACTGTTTTTT. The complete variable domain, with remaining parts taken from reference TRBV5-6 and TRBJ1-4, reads DAGVTQSPTHLIKTRGQQVTLRCSPKSGHDTVSWYQQALGQGPQFIFQYYEEEERQRGNFPDRFSGHQFPNYSSELNVNALLLGDSALYLCASSWGQVGNEKLFFGSGTQLSVL.

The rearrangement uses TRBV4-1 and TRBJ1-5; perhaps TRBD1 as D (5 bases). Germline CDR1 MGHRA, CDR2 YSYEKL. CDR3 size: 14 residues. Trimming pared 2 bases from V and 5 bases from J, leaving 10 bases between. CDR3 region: CASSQSGRHQPQHF. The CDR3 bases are TGCGCCAGCAGCCAATCAGGGCGGCATCAGCCCCAGCATTTT.

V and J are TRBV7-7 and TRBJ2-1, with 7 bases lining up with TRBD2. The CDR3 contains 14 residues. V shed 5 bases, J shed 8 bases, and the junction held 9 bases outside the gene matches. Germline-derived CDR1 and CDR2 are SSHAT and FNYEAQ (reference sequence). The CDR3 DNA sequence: TGTGCCAGCAGCCGAGGACTAGTCGGCGATGAGCAGTTCTTC. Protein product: CASSRGLVGDEQFF.

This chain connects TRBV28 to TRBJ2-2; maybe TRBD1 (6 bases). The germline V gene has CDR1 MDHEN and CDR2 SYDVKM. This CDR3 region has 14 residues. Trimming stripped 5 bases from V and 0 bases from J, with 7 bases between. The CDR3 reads CASSTGSNTGELFF. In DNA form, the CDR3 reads TGTGCCAGCAGTACAGGGTCGAACACCGGGGAGCTGTTTTTT.

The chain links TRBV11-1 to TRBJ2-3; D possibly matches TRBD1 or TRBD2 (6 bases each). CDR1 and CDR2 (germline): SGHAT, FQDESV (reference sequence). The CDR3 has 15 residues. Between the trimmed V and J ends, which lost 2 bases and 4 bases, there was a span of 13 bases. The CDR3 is CASSLRPGAADTQYF. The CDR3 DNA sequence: TGTGCCAGCAGCTTAAGGCCGGGGGCCGCAGATACGCAGTATTTT.

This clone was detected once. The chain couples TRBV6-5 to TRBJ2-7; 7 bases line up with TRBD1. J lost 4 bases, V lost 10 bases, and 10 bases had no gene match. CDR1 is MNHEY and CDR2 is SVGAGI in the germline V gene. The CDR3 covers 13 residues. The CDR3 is CANRDSQGYEQYF. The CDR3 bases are TGTGCCAACAGGGACAGCCAGGGGTACGAGCAGTACTTC.

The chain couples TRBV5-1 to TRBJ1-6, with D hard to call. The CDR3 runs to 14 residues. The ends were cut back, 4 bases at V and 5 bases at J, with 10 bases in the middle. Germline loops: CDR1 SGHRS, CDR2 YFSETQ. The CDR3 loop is CASSASYDNSPLHF. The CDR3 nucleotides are TGCGCCAGCAGCGCCTCGTACGATAATTCACCCCTCCACTTT.